This T cell receptor beta chain was documented in a study of shared clonotypes between healthy human individuals. Across the study: Donor composition was a couple of women and a few men, aged 18 to 49. CD4 naive and memory got three plates each, CD8 naive two, CD8 memory one.

Naive CD8 cells lacked CD45RO, underwent positive selection for CCR7 and left out terminally differentiated effector memory CD45RA+ cells. J gave up 7 bases and V 1 base, and 11 bases lay outside the gene matches. Germline values: CDR1 GTSNPN, CDR2 SVGIG (reference sequence). CDR3 length equals 16 residues. The data were produced by immunoSEQ multiplex PCR, yet TCRdb's version contains in-frame clones alone and is incomplete. This table holds around 2,000,000 clones, less than 95% found once. This receptor was taken from a man younger than 35 in good health. What was sequenced was naive CD8+ T cells sorted from blood. The chain combines TRBV30 with TRBJ1-5, with 9 nucleotides matching TRBD1. CDR3: CAWSDGTGLGGQPQHF. In DNA, the CDR3 is TGTGCCTGGAGTGACGGGACAGGGCTAGGTGGGCAGCCCCAGCATTTT.